These T cell receptor beta chains were read from a single sample in a study of PD-1 blockade in classical Hodgkin lymphoma. Profiling relied on immunoSEQ multiplex PCR, and the TCRdb table lists in-frame clones only, not all of them. The sample consists of about 35,000 clones, roughly 90% of them appearing once. Sequencing was performed on CD4+ T cells from blood. Receptor source: a human donor with classical Hodgkin lymphoma. Both conserved end residues are part of each CDR3. D genes are given only for firm matches. The size entry is marked missing in some rows and otherwise reads once, few, many or a size class.

v_gene: TRBV9; j_gene: TRBJ2-1; d_gene: NA; abundance: NA; CDR3aa: CASSLSRNNEQFF; CDR3nt: TGTGCCAGCAGCCTTTCTCGGAACAATGAGCAGTTCTTC
v_gene: TRBV6-5; j_gene: TRBJ1-1; d_gene: NA; abundance: NA; CDR3aa: CASSPATRHTEAFF; CDR3nt: TGTGCCAGCAGTCCAGCCACTCGCCACACTGAAGCTTTCTTT
v_gene: TRBV7-3; j_gene: TRBJ2-3; d_gene: NA; abundance: NA; CDR3aa: CASSLGSAGRQYF; CDR3nt: TGTGCCAGCAGCTTAGGGTCTGCAGGGAGGCAGTATTTT
v_gene: TRBV2; j_gene: TRBJ2-7; d_gene: NA; abundance: NA; CDR3aa: CASSRVSEQYF; CDR3nt: TGTGCCAGCAGTAGGGTTTCCGAGCAGTACTTC
v_gene: TRBV14; j_gene: TRBJ2-7; d_gene: NA; abundance: NA; CDR3aa: CASSPFRGPYEQYF; CDR3nt: TGTGCCAGCAGCCCGTTCCGGGGCCCCTACGAGCAGTACTTC
v_gene: TRBV27; j_gene: TRBJ2-3; d_gene: NA; abundance: NA; CDR3aa: CASSSGQLDADTQYF; CDR3nt: TGTGCCAGCAGTTCGGGGCAGTTAGACGCAGATACGCAGTATTTT
v_gene: TRBV5-4; j_gene: TRBJ2-2; d_gene: NA; abundance: NA; CDR3aa: CASSDGTARTGELFF; CDR3nt: TGTGCCAGCAGCGATGGGACGGCTAGAACCGGGGAGCTGTTTTTT
v_gene: TRBV29-1; j_gene: TRBJ1-3; d_gene: NA; abundance: NA; CDR3aa: CSVEAANTIYF; CDR3nt: TGCAGCGTTGAGGCGGCGAACACCATATATTTT
v_gene: TRBV18; j_gene: TRBJ2-7; d_gene: TRBD1; abundance: NA; CDR3aa: CASSYDRVEQYF; CDR3nt: TGTGCCAGCTCATACGACAGGGTCGAGCAGTACTTC
v_gene: TRBV6-1; j_gene: TRBJ1-1; d_gene: NA; abundance: NA; CDR3aa: CASTLVGQSNTEAFF; CDR3nt: TGTGCCAGCACCCTCGTTGGACAGTCGAACACTGAAGCTTTCTTT
v_gene: TRBV19; j_gene: TRBJ2-3; d_gene: NA; abundance: NA; CDR3aa: CASSGWGFTDTQYF; CDR3nt: TGTGCCAGTAGTGGCTGGGGTTTCACAGATACGCAGTATTTT
v_gene: TRBV6-5; j_gene: TRBJ2-6; d_gene: NA; abundance: NA; CDR3aa: CASMGAGAGANVLTF; CDR3nt: TGTGCCAGCATGGGAGCAGGGGCCGGGGCCAACGTCCTGACTTTC
v_gene: TRBV12-2; j_gene: TRBJ2-4; d_gene: NA; abundance: NA; CDR3aa: CASRSSPLDRVGSQIAKNIQYF; CDR3nt: TGTGCAAGTCGCTCTAGCCCCCTCGACAGGGTAGGGAGTCAAATAGCCAAAAACATTCAGTACTTC
v_gene: TRBV5-1; j_gene: TRBJ1-4; d_gene: NA; abundance: once; CDR3aa: CASSSGRLNEKLFF; CDR3nt: TGCGCCAGCAGCTCGGGACGGCTGAATGAAAAACTGTTTTTT
v_gene: TRBV6-6; j_gene: TRBJ1-2; d_gene: NA; abundance: NA; CDR3aa: CASTVRGYGYTF; CDR3nt: TGTGCCAGCACCGTGAGGGGATATGGCTACACCTTC
v_gene: TRBV25-1; j_gene: TRBJ1-1; d_gene: TRBD1; abundance: few; CDR3aa: CASSELRTGGTEAFF; CDR3nt: TGTGCCAGCAGTGAACTGAGGACAGGGGGAACTGAAGCTTTCTTT
v_gene: TRBV4-1; j_gene: TRBJ2-7; d_gene: TRBD2; abundance: NA; CDR3aa: CASSHPGLAGEQYF; CDR3nt: TGCGCCAGCAGCCATCCCGGACTAGCGGGCGAGCAGTACTTC
v_gene: TRBV18; j_gene: TRBJ1-1; d_gene: NA; abundance: NA; CDR3aa: CASSLSVYTEAFF; CDR3nt: TGTGCCAGCTCACTTTCCGTGTACACTGAAGCTTTCTTT
v_gene: TRBV28; j_gene: TRBJ1-1; d_gene: NA; abundance: once; CDR3aa: CASRNSGRNTEAFF; CDR3nt: TGTGCCAGCAGGAACTCTGGACGGAACACTGAAGCTTTCTTT
v_gene: TRBV19; j_gene: TRBJ1-3; d_gene: NA; abundance: NA; CDR3aa: CASSETPSSGNTIYF; CDR3nt: TGTGCCAGTAGCGAGACACCGAGCTCTGGAAACACCATATATTTT
v_gene: TRBV5-1; j_gene: TRBJ2-1; d_gene: NA; abundance: NA; CDR3aa: CASSLSRNEQFF; CDR3nt: TGCGCCAGCAGCTTGTCCCGCAATGAGCAGTTCTTC
v_gene: TRBV19; j_gene: TRBJ2-1; d_gene: NA; abundance: once; CDR3aa: CASSIVGPDNEQFF; CDR3nt: TGTGCCAGTAGTATAGTTGGACCTGACAATGAGCAGTTCTTC
v_gene: TRBV5-4; j_gene: TRBJ1-1; d_gene: NA; abundance: NA; CDR3aa: CASSPGLNSEAFF; CDR3nt: TGTGCCAGCAGCCCCGGGTTAAACTCTGAAGCTTTCTTT
v_gene: TRBV6-6; j_gene: TRBJ1-6; d_gene: NA; abundance: NA; CDR3aa: CASKGANSPLHF; CDR3nt: TGTGCCAGCAAAGGGGCGAATTCACCCCTCCACTTT
v_gene: TRBV6-1; j_gene: TRBJ2-2; d_gene: NA; abundance: few; CDR3aa: CASSVNGAELFF; CDR3nt: TGTGCCAGCAGTGTAAACGGCGCCGAGCTGTTTTTT
v_gene: TRBV19; j_gene: TRBJ2-6; d_gene: NA; abundance: NA; CDR3aa: CASSKIQGSGANVLTF; CDR3nt: TGTGCCAGTAGTAAAATACAGGGTTCTGGGGCCAACGTCCTGACTTTC